Listed here are 18 T cell receptor beta chains from one sample, sequenced in a study of T cells in Graves' hyperthyroidism and ophthalmopathy (dated by TCRdb to between 2017 and 2020). To prepare the library, multiplex PCR was applied. These reads were obtained on an Illumina HiSeq 2000. Amplification of TCR beta CDR3 regions was carried out from RNA transcripts. A first-round RT-PCR of the TCR CDR3 used the HTBI primer set with the Qiagen OneStep RT-PCR kit. TCRdb trimmed the raw reads at Q25, called clones with MiXCR and kept productive beta chains. Merged by CDR3 protein, the rows form single entries marked with the most common genes and DNA. Present in this sample are 350,000 or so distinct CDR3 sequences, 15% to 20% of which were seen just once. The top ten clonotypes cover about 49% of the sample. The sample consisted of blood. The receptors come from a woman aged 45 to 65 with Graves' hyperthyroidism.

The chain employs TRBV27 and TRBJ1-1; D call uncertain. The CDR3 loop spans 15 amino acids. CDR1 and CDR2 from the germline V gene are MNHEY and SMNVEV (reference sequence). Between the trimmed V and J ends, which lost 7 bases and 0 bases, there was a span of 15 bases. CDR3 amino acids: CASTPGLALNTEAFF. CDR3 nucleotides: TGTGCCAGCACCCCGGGCCTCGCCTTGAACACTGAAGCTTTCTTT.

Many counts were recorded for this clonotype. V is TRBV20-1 and J is TRBJ2-5; a weak D match, TRBD1 (5 bases). Germline V gene sequence: CDR1 DFQATT, CDR2 SNEGSKA (reference sequence). V was shortened by 2 bases and J by 4 bases, with 17 bases between the two germline ends. There are 15 residues in the CDR3. The CDR3 DNA reads as TGCAGTGCTAGACCGCAGGGCCAAGGGGCAGAGACCCAGTACTTC. This translates into CSARPQGQGAETQYF.

The chain has TRBV6-1 and TRBJ1-4, with 8 bases fitting TRBD1. V lost 5 bases and J lost 2; bases outside the gene matches: 1. The CDR3 totals 14 residues. Germline CDR1 MNHNS, CDR2 SASEGT. The CDR3 sequence is CASSRTGTNEKLFF. The CDR3, as DNA: TGTGCCAGCAGTCGGACAGGGACTAATGAAAAACTGTTTTTT.

This clonotype was found many times. V is TRBV5-1 and J is TRBJ1-1; D unclear. Germline CDR1 and CDR2: SGHRS and YFSETQ. The CDR3 has 14 residues. Trimming removed 4 bases from V and 3 bases from J, with 13 bases in between. The CDR3 DNA reads as TGCGCCAGCAGCCTGCTTACGAGTGACACTGAAGCTTTCTTT. Its translation is CASSLLTSDTEAFF.

This clonotype was seen only a few times. The genes are TRBV28 and TRBJ1-6; unclear D gene. Trimming shortened V by 8 bases and J by 5 bases, and 7 bases separated the two germline ends. The V gene's germline CDR1 is MDHEN and CDR2 SYDVKM. The CDR3 has 12 residues. CDR3 coding DNA: TGTGCCAGCTATCAGAATAATTCACCCCTCCACTTT. Translated: CASYQNNSPLHF.

This clonotype was seen at least ten times. The V call is TRBV2, the J call TRBJ1-1; D gene ambiguous. Trimming cost V 5 bases and J 2 bases, with 9 bases left between them. Germline lookup yields CDR1 SNHLY and CDR2 FYNNEI. The CDR3 length is 13 residues. The CDR3 sequence: CASSLTINTEAFF. The CDR3 DNA sequence: TGTGCCAGCAGTTTGACAATTAACACTGAAGCTTTCTTT. The full variable domain, completed using reference TRBV2 and TRBJ1-1, is EPEVTQTPSHQVTQMGQEVILRCVPISNHLYFYWYRQILGQKVEFLVSFYNNEISEKSEIFDDQFSVERPDGSNFTLKIRSTKLEDSAMYFCASSLTINTEAFFGQGTRLTVV.

This clonotype was picked up a small number of times. This rearrangement joins TRBV19 to TRBJ1-1; D gene uncertain. The V gene's germline CDR1 is LNHDA and CDR2 SQIVND (reference sequence). V lost 0 bases and J 4 bases, leaving 9 bases between the germline ends. The CDR3 length is 14 residues. In nucleotides, the CDR3 is TGTGCCAGTAGTATAGATGGGCGGGGCACTGAAGCTTTCTTT. It encodes CASSIDGRGTEAFF.

Details on this clonotype: This sequence may be a read error, since a much larger clone differs from it by one base. The J gene is TRBJ2-7, the V gene TRBV29-1; a possible D gene is TRBD2 (6 bases). The CDR3 extends over 13 amino acids. V lost 4 bases and J lost 9, with 19 bases in between. Germline V lookup: CDR1 SQVTM, CDR2 ANQGSEA. The CDR3 loop is CSVGGRSGTWQYF. The CDR3 DNA reads as TGCAGCGTTGGAGGGAGGTCTGGGACGTGGCAGTACTTC.

This clonotype was found many times. This sequence joins TRBV12-3 or TRBV12-4 and TRBJ2-1; D perhaps matches TRBD2 (6 bases). Trimming removed 2 bases at V and 4 bases at J, with 12 bases between. This CDR3 is 15 amino acids long. The CDR3 reads CASSLTGVQYNEQFF. The CDR3 bases are TGTGCCAGCAGTTTAACGGGGGTACAGTACAATGAGCAGTTCTTC.

V gene TRBV9 combines with J gene TRBJ1-6; D possibly corresponds to TRBD1 (5 bases). This CDR3 is built from 16 residues. Germline CDR1 and CDR2: SGDLS and YYNGEE. Trimming cost V 0 bases and J 5 bases, with 12 bases left between them. This CDR3 is CASSVEWDVHNSPLHF. The CDR3 nucleotides are TGTGCCAGCAGCGTAGAATGGGACGTCCATAATTCACCCCTCCACTTT.

CDR3 residues: CATSRDRVGGYEQYF. CDR3 coding DNA: TGTGCCACCAGCAGAGATCGGGTCGGGGGCTACGAGCAGTACTTC. The chain employs TRBV15 and TRBJ2-7; D perhaps matches TRBD2 (6 bases). V lost 0 bases to trimming and J lost 3 bases, with 12 bases between them. The germline V gene encodes CDR1 LNHNV and CDR2 YYDKDF (reference sequence). This CDR3 spans 15 amino acids.

This clonotype has only a few counts. V usage is TRBV6-5 and J usage is TRBJ2-1; D not resolved. V was cut by 1 base and J by 6 bases, with 4 bases left in between. The germline V gene has CDR1 MNHEY and CDR2 SVGAGI. The CDR3 contains 12 residues. The CDR3 spells CASSYLVNEQFF. Written as DNA, the CDR3 is TGTGCCAGCAGTTACTTGGTCAATGAGCAGTTCTTC.

This clonotype was recorded many times. The chain is built from TRBV11-2 and TRBJ2-5; 9 bases agree with TRBD1. This CDR3 has 16 amino acids. Trimming took 4 bases from V and 1 from J; bases not matched to a gene: 7. Germline V gene lookup returns CDR1 SGHAT and CDR2 FQNNGV. CDR3 sequence (DNA): TGTGCCAGCAGCTGGGGGACAGGGTCCGTCCAAGAGACCCAGTACTTC. Amino acids: CASSWGTGSVQETQYF.

The chain employs TRBV14 and TRBJ2-3; maybe TRBD1 (5 bases). The CDR3 is made up of 16 amino acids. Per the germline V gene, CDR1 is SGHDN and CDR2 is FVKESK. Trimming left V 4 bases short and J 4 bases short, with 18 bases between. CDR3 sequence reads: CASSPIRSGRPDTQYF. Written as DNA, the CDR3 is TGTGCCAGCAGCCCCATCCGGTCAGGGCGGCCAGATACGCAGTATTTT.

This clonotype occurred a few times. This chain joins TRBV6-2 or TRBV6-3 and TRBJ2-7; D not resolved. Trimming took 6 bases from V and 6 from J, leaving 9 bases between them. Germline-derived CDR1 and CDR2 are MNHEY and SVGEGT. The CDR3 covers 11 residues. DNA for the CDR3: TGTGCCAGCAGCCTTCGGACCGAGCAGTACTTC. This codes for CASSLRTEQYF.

The sample holds a few counts of this clonotype. J is TRBJ1-5 and V is TRBV30; 9 bases agree with TRBD1. Germline CDR1 reads GTSNPN; CDR2 reads SVGIG (reference sequence). Germline trimming cut 3 bases from V and 6 bases from J; bases unmatched to any gene: 6. This CDR3 has 14 residues. CDR3 DNA sequence: TGTGCCTGGAGCCAACAGGGGGCGGGTCAGCCCCAGCATTTT. It translates to CAWSQQGAGQPQHF.

This clonotype was detected only a few times. The chain links TRBV12-3 or TRBV12-4 to TRBJ1-1; 7 nucleotides match TRBD1. J lost 1 base, V lost 7 bases, and 6 bases had no gene match. The CDR3 runs 14 residues. CDR3 residues: CASTPGQKNTEAFF. The CDR3, as DNA: TGTGCCAGCACCCCGGGACAGAAGAACACTGAAGCTTTCTTT.

The chain couples TRBV18 to TRBJ2-2, with unresolved D. This CDR3 is 14 amino acids long. V lost 3 bases, J lost 5 bases, and 10 bases lay in between. Per germline, CDR1 KGHSH and CDR2 LQKENI. For the CDR3, the DNA is TGTGCCAGCTCACCCCGGACGGAGACCGGGGAGCTGTTTTTT. Its protein product is CASSPRTETGELFF.